This is a list of T cell receptor beta chains from one sample in a study of blood T cells in healthy people across ages. In TCRdb, the 5' RACE reads were re-called with MiXCR into one record per CDR3 protein. The table includes fewer than 2,000,000 distinct CDR3 sequences, about 31% detected once. Sequenced: blood. Receptors were obtained from a woman aged 30 to 39 in good health. CDR3s include the opening cysteine and the closing phenylalanine or tryptophan. The order of the fields is D gene, clone size, J gene, V gene, CDR3 DNA, CDR3 protein. A D gene is named only where the DNA matches it firmly. Clone size, where shown, is once, few, many, or a class for clones that have expanded.

>TRBD2|.|TRBJ2-4|TRBV18
TGCGCCAGCTCACCGGGAGGGACCTTAGCCAAAAACATTCAGTACTTC
CASSPGGTLAKNIQYF
>TRBD1|.|TRBJ1-2|TRBV28
TGTGCCAGCAGTCCATCCCCCGGACAGGGGCCCTATGGCTACACCTTC
CASSPSPGQGPYGYTF
>.|.|TRBJ1-2|TRBV6-2/TRBV6-3
TGTGCCAGCGTGAATGGAGGGTCGGAGGATGGCTACACCTTC
CASVNGGSEDGYTF
>TRBD1|.|TRBJ1-1|TRBV29-1
TGCAGCGTTGAAGAGGGCCTTGGACAGGGAGGGACTGAAGCTTTCTTT
CSVEEGLGQGGTEAFF
>.|few|TRBJ2-7|TRBV5-1
TGCGCCAGCAGCTTGGGAACTACAGGGACCGAGCAGTACTTC
CASSLGTTGTEQYF
>.|.|TRBJ2-1|TRBV7-9
TGTGCCAGCAGCCAGGGGGGGGGATCTTTTGAGCAGTTCTTC
CASSQGGGSFEQFF
>.|.|TRBJ2-7|TRBV27
TGTGCCAGCAGTGTACAAGGGGCCCGCTCTTACGAGCAGTACTTC
CASSVQGARSYEQYF
>.|few|TRBJ2-6|TRBV27
TGTGCCAGCAGTTTAAGACCGATCGGCACCACCGCTAGCTCTGGGGCCAACGTCCTGACTTTC
CASSLRPIGTTASSGANVLTF
>.|.|TRBJ2-5|TRBV5-6
TGTGCCAGCAGCCCCCTTAGGGATCCCGAGACCCAGTACTTC
CASSPLRDPETQYF
>TRBD1|few|TRBJ1-2|TRBV27
TGTGCCAGCAGTTCGGGACAGGGGGGAAATGGCTACACCTTC
CASSSGQGGNGYTF
>.|.|TRBJ1-1|TRBV20-1
TGCAGTGCTCGAAGCTGGGCGGACACTGAAGCTTTCTTT
CSARSWADTEAFF
>TRBD2|.|TRBJ2-7|TRBV11-2
TGTGCCAGCAGCTCCCAGCGGGACTCCCGGGGCTACGAGCAGTACTTC
CASSSQRDSRGYEQYF
>.|few|TRBJ1-1|TRBV2
TGTGCCAGCATCGGGCAGGGAGACACTGAAGCTTTCTTT
CASIGQGDTEAFF
>.|few|TRBJ1-5|TRBV27
TGTGCCAGCAGTTTAAGTCGACAATTCGCCTATCAGCCCCAGCATTTT
CASSLSRQFAYQPQHF
>.|few|TRBJ2-1|TRBV7-3
TGTGCCAGCAGCTTAGCGGGGGCGTCGGGGGAGCAGTTCTTC
CASSLAGASGEQFF
>.|.|TRBJ2-7|TRBV30
TGTGCCTGGAATTGGGAGAGCTCCTACGAGCAGTACTTC
CAWNWESSYEQYF
>TRBD2|many|TRBJ2-3|TRBV12-3/TRBV12-4
TGTGCCAGCAGTTCAGCGGGAACTAGCACAGATACGCAGTATTTT
CASSSAGTSTDTQYF
>.|.|TRBJ1-2|TRBV20-1
TGCAGTGCTAGAGACCCCGGGGGGGGCCATGATGGCTACACCTTC
CSARDPGGGHDGYTF
>.|many|TRBJ2-1|TRBV9
TGTGCCAGCAGCGTATCCGGGGCCCCTTACAATGAGCAGTTCTTC
CASSVSGAPYNEQFF
>TRBD2|.|TRBJ2-4|TRBV4-1
TGCGCCAGCAGCCAAGGTCCCCGGGGAGGGTCCAAAAACATTCAGTACTTC
CASSQGPRGGSKNIQYF
>.|few|TRBJ2-1|TRBV7-9
TGTGCCAGCAGCTTAACGGGGGCGGCAGGCAATGAGCAGTTCTTC
CASSLTGAAGNEQFF
>TRBD1|few|TRBJ2-7|TRBV10-3
TGTGCCATCAGTGAGTCGACGACAGGGAAAAAATACGAGCAGTACTTC
CAISESTTGKKYEQYF
>.|few|TRBJ2-6|TRBV29-1
TGCAGCGTTGGGGTACGGTCTGGGGCCAACGTCCGGACTTTC
CSVGVRSGANVRTF
>.|.|TRBJ2-7|TRBV9
TGTGCCAGCAGCTTGGGACGGTGGAAGGACGAGCAGTACTTC
CASSLGRWKDEQYF
>.|.|TRBJ2-1|TRBV27
TGTGCCAGCAGTTCCGGACGCTCCTATGAGCAGTTCTTC
CASSSGRSYEQFF
>.|.|TRBJ2-1|TRBV7-9
TGTGCCAGCAGCTCCCGACCACGGGGCCCCAATTGGTACAATGAGCAGTTCTTC
CASSSRPRGPNWYNEQFF
>.|.|TRBJ2-5|TRBV27
TGTGCCAGCCAGCGAGAGACAGCAAACCAAGAGACCCAGTACTTC
CASQRETANQETQYF
>TRBD1|.|TRBJ1-6|TRBV20-1
TGCAGTGCTAGAGTGGGAGGGGGCAGTTTACCCCTCCACTTT
CSARVGGGSLPLHF
>.|.|TRBJ1-6|TRBV3-1
TGTGCCAGCAGCCGCGGGGAGCCGAGCTCCTATAATTCACCCCTCCACTTT
CASSRGEPSSYNSPLHF
>TRBD2|many|TRBJ2-1|TRBV12-3/TRBV12-4
TGTGCCAGCAGACTAGGACTAGCGGGGGAAAATGAGCAGTTCTTC
CASRLGLAGENEQFF
>TRBD1|many|TRBJ2-5|TRBV28
TGTGCCAGCAGTTTATTAGGACAGGGGATCCAAGAGACCCAGTACTTC
CASSLLGQGIQETQYF
>.|.|TRBJ2-2|TRBV2
TGTGTCAGCAGTTACCGACTAGTGGGGATCAGCACCGGGGAGCTGTTTTTT
CVSSYRLVGISTGELFF
>TRBD2|many|TRBJ2-5|TRBV12-3/TRBV12-4
TGTGCCAGCAGTTTAGCGGGACTAGCGGGAGAGACCCAGTACTTC
CASSLAGLAGETQYF
>.|.|TRBJ2-3|TRBV27
TGTGCCAGCAGAGTTTCGGAAGTGTCAGATACGCAGTATTTT
CASRVSEVSDTQYF
>TRBD2|.|TRBJ2-5|TRBV29-1
TGCAGCGTCCGTTTACCGCGGGGGGGCAATGAGCAGTACTTC
CSVRLPRGGNEQYF
>.|few|TRBJ2-1|TRBV6-4
TGTGCCAGCGGGGGGTTCGGTGAGCAGTTCTTC
CASGGFGEQFF
>.|few|TRBJ1-2|TRBV7-2
TGTGCCAGCAGCTATGGTGGGCTTATAGTGGGTGGCTACACCTTC
CASSYGGLIVGGYTF
>.|few|TRBJ2-7|TRBV18
TGTGCCAGCTCCCCAGACAAAGGGAACTCCTACGAGCAGTACTTC
CASSPDKGNSYEQYF
>TRBD2|few|TRBJ2-3|TRBV7-2
TGTGCCAGCAGCCCCAGCGGGGGAATTTACACAGATACGCAGTATTTT
CASSPSGGIYTDTQYF
>.|few|TRBJ2-1|TRBV7-8
TGTGCCAGCACCAATACGCCCTCCTACAATGAGCAGTTCTTC
CASTNTPSYNEQFF
>.|.|TRBJ1-4|TRBV12-3/TRBV12-4
TGTGCCAGCAGTTTCAGAGTCGGGAAACTGTTTTTT
CASSFRVGKLFF
>.|.|TRBJ2-1|TRBV20-1
TGCAGTGCTAAAGGAGACAGAGGGAGCGGGTACAATGAGCAGTTCTTC
CSAKGDRGSGYNEQFF
>TRBD2|many|TRBJ2-1|TRBV5-1
TGCGCCAGCAGCTTGGTTCCTAGCGGGGGGCGTAATGAGCAGTTCTTC
CASSLVPSGGRNEQFF